Listed below are T cell receptor beta chains from one sample, sequenced in a study of beta chain features in type 1 diabetes. The method was immunoSEQ multiplex PCR; TCRdb's version includes in-frame clones alone and lacks a portion of them. The table lists more than 300,000 clones, around 8% of them singletons, with less than 0.45% in the top ten. The material sequenced was central memory CD4+ T cells from blood. The receptors here all came from a woman aged 18-29 years in good health. Both conserved end residues are part of each CDR3. D genes are given only for firm matches.

d_call j_call v_call cdr3_aa
NA TRBJ1-2 TRBV7-6 CASSLVAGIHDGYTF
NA TRBJ2-7 TRBV27 CASSPKGLITYEQYF
NA TRBJ2-1 TRBV9 CASSVDVRTTASYNEQFF
TRBD2 TRBJ2-2 TRBV19 CASRMTSGRGRTGELFF
NA TRBJ2-1 TRBV4-1 CASSQVNLLTYNEQFF
NA TRBJ1-4 TRBV28 CASSVGNEKLFF
NA TRBJ2-1 TRBV7-2 CASSLAAEIRNEQFF
TRBD1 TRBJ2-5 TRBV7-2 CASSTRTGGRETQYF
TRBD2 TRBJ2-1 TRBV27 CVAGFSYNEQFF
NA TRBJ2-2 TRBV5-6 CASSPPLNTGELFF
NA TRBJ1-1 TRBV28 CASRTNMNTEAFF
TRBD1 TRBJ1-5 TRBV2 CASRTGTGLYQPQHF
NA TRBJ2-1 TRBV7-6 CASSLIGGSSYNEQFF
NA TRBJ1-3 TRBV4-3 CASSQEQIGSGNTIYF
TRBD1 TRBJ1-1 TRBV29-1 CSVSPRTGSTEAFF
NA TRBJ1-1 TRBV7-9 CASSYRRDTEAFF
TRBD2 TRBJ2-1 TRBV27 CASSYQRERTEQFF
NA TRBJ2-1 TRBV25-1 CASSEYQRSSYNEQFF
TRBD2 TRBJ2-3 TRBV5-1 CASSLELAGVGTDTQYF
TRBD1 TRBJ1-5 TRBV5-4 CASSQADRGDQPQHF
TRBD2 TRBJ2-7 TRBV7-2 CASSQASGRAMYEQYF
NA TRBJ2-7 TRBV7-2 CASTYSGSPSYEQYF
NA TRBJ2-5 TRBV6-5 CASRIQGTSQETQYF
TRBD2 TRBJ2-4 TRBV11-3 CASRPTSFDIQYF
NA TRBJ2-7 TRBV27 CASSFKGPRREQYF
NA TRBJ1-1 TRBV28 CASSPPGGGNTEAFF
TRBD2 TRBJ2-5 TRBV5-1 CASSLVSSGNSVETQYF